This T cell receptor (beta chain) was recorded in a study of shared clonotypes between healthy human individuals. TCRdb's table, derived via immunoSEQ multiplex PCR, lists solely in-frame clones and lacks some. The sample yields millions of clones, around nine tenths seen once. This CDR3 spans 14 amino acids. V shed 5 bases and J shed 4 bases, with 14 bases lying between them. Germline assignment: CDR1 SGHDN and CDR2 FVKESK. The material sequenced was naive CD4+ T cells sorted from blood. Subset meaning: CD45RA+ positively selected. The chain links TRBV14 to TRBJ2-5, with D perhaps given as TRBD1 or TRBD2 (6 bases each). This TCR derives from a man aged 18 to 30 in good health. Here the CDR3 reads CASSESRGGETQYF. CDR3 sequence (DNA): TGTGCCAGCAGCGAAAGCAGGGGAGGAGAGACCCAGTACTTC.